This TCR beta chain comes out of a study of T-cell memory formation after mild COVID-19. Points from the study as a whole: Among contracting clones, CD4+ were mainly CM/EM and CD8+ enriched in EMRA.

In this sample, this clonotype turned up many times. Its antigen is as yet unknown. TCRdb recomputed calls from the 5' RACE reads with MiXCR, one row per CDR3 protein. The sample shows about 350,000 distinct CDR3 sequences, about 20% of them seen only once. The CDR3 is made up of 13 amino acids. Germline assignment: CDR1 KGHSH and CDR2 LQKENI. The V gene lost 5 bases and the J gene lost 4 bases, with 9 bases spanning the gap. V gene TRBV18 combines with J gene TRBJ2-1; either TRBD1 or TRBD2 may fit D (5 bases each). The receptor was isolated from a man younger than 35 who had mild COVID-19 (a few samples of this study predate the infection). Cell type and time point are not known. Sequencing input: PBMCs or a T cell subset sorted from them (not recorded which). The CDR3: CASSGTVYNEQFF. CDR3 bases: TGTGCCAGCTCAGGGACGGTTTACAATGAGCAGTTCTTC.